This T cell receptor (beta chain) was captured in a study of T-cell memory formation after mild COVID-19. Concerning this clonotype itself: The target antigen is unknown.

Study outcomes and limitations: Among clones peaking at day 37 in the second wave, SARS-CoV-2 specificity remained unconfirmed.

V dropped 3 bases and J dropped 1; count of bases not matched to a gene: 4. The CDR3 spans 16 residues. Per germline, CDR1 SGHTA and CDR2 FQGNSA. TCRdb used MiXCR to reprocess the 5' RACE reads, holding one entry per CDR3 protein. This table holds approximately 230,000 distinct CDR3 sequences, about a sixth found once. This TCR was sampled from a man aged 18 to 29 who had mild COVID-19 (a few samples of this study predate the infection). Cell type and time point are not known. Sample: PBMCs or a T cell subset sorted from them (not recorded which). This rearrangement joins TRBV7-2 to TRBJ2-2, with TRBD2 matching over 8 bases. The CDR3 is CASSFTSGLNTGELFF. In nucleotides, the CDR3 is TGTGCCAGCAGCTTTACTAGCGGTTTGAACACCGGGGAGCTGTTTTTT.